What follows describes a single TCR beta chain. Antigen unknown. The repertoire was sequenced with immunoSEQ multiplex PCR; TCRdb's copy has only in-frame clones and lacks some. The table has 13,000 or so clones, 55% to 75% seen once. This CDR3 has 16 residues. This sample stems from a study of chemoradiotherapy in HPV16-positive cancers. Whole-study results and caveats: For HPV16-positive patients, expanding HPV-responsive T cells associated with longer recurrence-free survival.

The clonotype originates from a human donor with HPV-associated anogenital cancer. J is TRBJ1-1 and V is TRBV21-1; the tabulated D call, TRBD1, remains unverified against the DNA. TRBV21-1 is a listed pseudogene. The specimen was taken from a patient who underwent chemoradiotherapy. The CDR3 nucleotides read TGTGCCAGCAGCAAAAGGGGGACAGCCAAGAACACTGAAGCTTTCTTT. Protein product: CASSKRGTAKNTEAFF.